The 26 T cell receptor beta chains given below trace back to one sample, sequenced in a study of early T cells in non-severe SARS-CoV-2 infection. TCRdb used MiXCR to reprocess the 5' RACE reads, holding one entry per CDR3 protein. The sample includes 35,000 to 40,000 distinct CDR3 sequences, 5% to 6.5% of them seen just once. The sequenced sample consisted of whole blood. Receptors originate from an adult who was a healthcare worker with PCR-confirmed SARS-CoV-2 infection or an uninfected control (not recorded which).

This clonotype was counted ten times or more. V usage is TRBV15 and J usage is TRBJ2-3; 7 nucleotides align to TRBD1. CDR3 length: 15 amino acids. V trimming: 5 bases; J trimming: 0 bases; junction bases outside the gene matches: 5. Germline loops: CDR1 LNHNV, CDR2 YYDKDF (reference sequence). The CDR3 nucleotides are TGTGCCACCAGCCCAGGGGGTACTAGCACAGATACGCAGTATTTT. Translated: CATSPGGTSTDTQYF. Using reference TRBV15 and TRBJ2-3 for the parts outside the CDR3, the full variable domain is DAMVIQNPRYQVTQFGKPVTLSCSQTLNHNVMYWYQQKSSQAPKLLFHYYDKDFNNEADTPDNFQSRRPNTSFCFLDIRSPGLGDTAMYLCATSPGGTSTDTQYFGPGTRLTVL.

This clonotype was counted between two and nine times. The chain employs TRBV20-1 and TRBJ2-1, with D uncertain. This CDR3 spans 14 amino acids. The V and J ends lost 5 bases and 0 bases respectively, with 11 bases between them. Germline CDR1 is DFQATT and CDR2 is SNEGSKA (reference sequence). The CDR3 DNA reads as TGCAGTGCTGCGGTGGGCCTCTCCTACAATGAGCAGTTCTTC. Protein: CSAAVGLSYNEQFF.

Details on this clonotype: A much larger clonotype is one base distant, so this may be a read error. The V and J genes are TRBV1 and TRBJ2-2; the D call of TRBD1 is as the table states it, not checked on the DNA. TRBV1 counts as a pseudogene. The CDR3 extends over 15 amino acids. The CDR3 region has the DNA TGCACCAGCACCCCACGGGGCGGAAACACCGGGGAGCTGTTTTTT. Its translation: CTSTPRGGNTGELFF.

In this sample, this clonotype turned up many times. The J gene is TRBJ1-1, the V gene TRBV15; a possible D gene is TRBD1 (5 bases). This CDR3 has 17 amino acids. The V end was cut by 3 bases, the J end by 1 base, with 18 bases between. CDR1 is LNHNV, CDR2 YYDKDF, per germline (reference sequence). CDR3 sequence reads: CATSRAITGTANTEAFF. CDR3 in DNA: TGTGCCACCAGCAGGGCTATTACCGGGACCGCGAACACTGAAGCTTTCTTT.

This clonotype was detected ten times or more. The chain couples TRBV7-9 to TRBJ1-2; TRBD1 might be the D (5 bases). The germline V and J ends were trimmed by 4 bases and 3 bases, with 12 bases remaining between them. Germline V gene lookup returns CDR1 SEHNR and CDR2 FQNEAQ (reference sequence). The CDR3 runs to 14 residues. CDR3 region: CASSSDTRHYGYTF. The CDR3 nucleotides are TGTGCCAGCAGCTCGGACACGCGTCACTATGGCTACACCTTC.

This clonotype appeared many times. The chain has TRBV18 and TRBJ1-1, with TRBD1 as a possible D gene (5 bases). This CDR3 comprises 15 residues. The V end was cut by 4 bases, the J end by 1 base, with 13 bases between. CDR1 and CDR2 from the germline V gene are KGHSH and LQKENI. CDR3: CASSREQDSNTEAFF. CDR3 sequence (DNA): TGTGCCAGCTCACGAGAACAGGATTCGAACACTGAAGCTTTCTTT.

This clonotype was found many times. The chain combines TRBV2 with TRBJ1-4; 7 bases agree with TRBD1. V lost 10 bases, J lost 0 bases, and 5 bases stayed unmatched. CDR1 SNHLY and CDR2 FYNNEI come from the germline V gene. The CDR3 contains 14 residues. CDR3 DNA sequence: TGTGCCACCCGGACAGGAACAACTAATGAAAAACTGTTTTTT. Protein: CATRTGTTNEKLFF. The full variable domain, with the rest looked up from reference TRBV2 and TRBJ1-4, is EPEVTQTPSHQVTQMGQEVILRCVPISNHLYFYWYRQILGQKVEFLVSFYNNEISEKSEIFDDQFSVERPDGSNFTLKIRSTKLEDSAMYFCATRTGTTNEKLFFGSGTQLSVL.

This clonotype showed up many times. The CDR3 here is CSARREYEQYF. In DNA, the CDR3 is TGCAGTGCTAGGCGGGAGTACGAGCAGTACTTC. The V call is TRBV20-1, the J call TRBJ2-7, with 7 bases aligning to TRBD2. CDR1 and CDR2 from the germline V gene are DFQATT and SNEGSKA (reference sequence). J was trimmed by 4 bases and V by 3 bases; bases with no gene match: 0. The CDR3 runs to 11 residues.

This clonotype was seen repeatedly, ten times or more. J is TRBJ1-4 and V is TRBV7-9, with 8 bases that match TRBD1. Trimming took 5 bases from V and 0 from J; bases not matched to a gene: 5. Per the germline V gene, CDR1 is SEHNR and CDR2 is FQNEAQ (reference sequence). The CDR3 runs to 16 residues. This CDR3 is CASSRQGFATNEKLFF. CDR3 nucleotide sequence: TGTGCCAGCAGCCGACAGGGGTTCGCAACTAATGAAAAACTGTTTTTT.

This clonotype was recorded many times. This chain links TRBV4-1 with TRBJ2-7; 9 bases are a match to TRBD2. CDR3 length equals 15 residues. The germline V gene has CDR1 MGHRA and CDR2 YSYEKL. After removal of 0 bases from V and 6 bases from J, the junction contained 6 bases not matched to a gene. The DNA for the CDR3 is TGCGCCAGCAGCCAAGAGGCTAGCGGGATGGGCGAGCAGTACTTC. This gives the protein CASSQEASGMGEQYF.

This clonotype turned up a few times. V and J are TRBV5-1 and TRBJ2-7; no reliable D call. V lost 0 bases and J lost 3, with 10 bases in between. The CDR3 consists of 14 residues. Germline V gene sequence: CDR1 SGHRS, CDR2 YFSETQ. The CDR3 DNA is TGCGCCAGCAGCTTGGCCCCAGGTTTCTACGAGCAGTACTTC. This codes for CASSLAPGFYEQYF.

This clonotype was recorded many times. The J gene is TRBJ2-7, the V gene TRBV15, with D possibly TRBD1 on 5 matching bases. The germline gives CDR1 LNHNV, CDR2 YYDKDF (reference sequence). CDR3 length equals 14 residues. V was clipped by 0 bases and J by 0 bases, with 6 bases between them. CDR3 bases: TGTGCCACCAGCAGAGAAAGGGGCTCCTACGAGCAGTACTTC. Translating it yields CATSRERGSYEQYF.

This clonotype was detected many times. V and J are TRBV18 and TRBJ1-5; 8 bases line up with TRBD1. CDR3 length equals 16 residues. The J segment lost 3 bases and the V segment lost 0 bases, leaving 4 bases of the junction unmatched. The V gene's germline CDR1 is KGHSH and CDR2 LQKENI. The CDR3 DNA reads TGTGCCAGCTCACCACCGTCCAGGGGGCTCAATCAGCCCCAGCATTTT. This translates into CASSPPSRGLNQPQHF.

This clonotype was seen ten or more times. The chain employs TRBV14 and TRBJ2-3, with no clear D. V was trimmed by 1 base and J by 2 bases, leaving 7 bases between them. There are 14 residues in the CDR3. The germline V gene encodes CDR1 SGHDN and CDR2 FVKESK. CDR3 in amino acids: CASSQAWDTDTQYF. CDR3 nucleotides: TGTGCCAGCAGCCAAGCGTGGGACACAGATACGCAGTATTTT.

This clonotype appeared many times. The chain carries TRBV5-1 and TRBJ1-2; the D is unclear. The CDR3 is 14 amino acids. Germline V gene data show CDR1 as SGHRS and CDR2 as YFSETQ. Trimming took 2 bases from V and 8 from J, leaving 16 bases between them. CDR3 sequence: CASSFDPKGLGYTF. CDR3 nucleotides: TGCGCCAGCAGCTTCGACCCCAAGGGATTGGGCTACACCTTC.

This clonotype was counted many times. V and J are TRBV29-1 and TRBJ2-7; no reliable D call. The length of the CDR3 is 12 residues. V dropped 4 bases and J dropped 2 bases, with 9 bases sitting between them. Germline-derived CDR1 and CDR2 are SQVTM and ANQGSEA. CDR3 residues: CSVGRVTYEQYF. The CDR3 DNA reads TGCAGCGTTGGTCGGGTCACCTACGAGCAGTACTTC.

This clonotype was detected ten times or more. One end of the junction is discordant with germline, which a read error may explain. The V call is TRBV9, the J call TRBJ2-7; D possibly matches TRBD1 or TRBD2 (5 bases each). The CDR3 contains 13 residues. The germline CDR1 and CDR2 sequences are SGDLS and YYNGEE. CDR3 residues: CASSTGTSDEQYF. DNA for the CDR3: TGTGCCAGCAGCACCGGGACCTCCGACGAGCAGTACTTC.

At least ten counts were recorded for this clonotype. The chain combines TRBV2 with TRBJ2-7; D uncertain. Germline V gives CDR1 SNHLY, CDR2 FYNNEI. Trimming pared 2 bases from V and 3 bases from J, leaving 17 bases between. The CDR3 spans 16 residues. The CDR3 region is CASSEKDGQTFYEQYF. The CDR3 nucleotides are TGTGCCAGCAGTGAAAAGGACGGGCAAACTTTCTACGAGCAGTACTTC.

A note on this clonotype: Sequence at one end of the junction differs from germline and may be a read error. The genes are TRBV12-3 or TRBV12-4 and TRBJ2-7, with D unclear. This CDR3 contains 11 residues. The CDR3 protein is CASSLLGEQDF. The CDR3 DNA reads as TGTGCCAGCAGTCTCCTCGGCGAGCAGGACTTC.

This clonotype was counted ten times or more. This chain connects TRBV5-4 to TRBJ2-2; D remains ambiguous. The CDR3 is 15 amino acids. V shed 4 bases and J shed 5 bases, with 15 bases lying between them. Germline CDR1 SGHNT, CDR2 YYREEE (reference sequence). CDR3 sequence: CASSPNDLRTGELFF. As DNA, the CDR3 is TGTGCCAGCAGCCCCAATGACTTAAGGACCGGGGAGCTGTTTTTT.

This clonotype came up a few times. The chain links TRBV12-3 or TRBV12-4 to TRBJ2-7; D may be TRBD1 (5 bases). V lost 7 bases to trimming and J lost 1 base, with 17 bases between them. The length of the CDR3 is 15 residues. The CDR3: CASTPQGRLSYEQYF. CDR3 bases: TGTGCCAGCACCCCCCAGGGCCGGCTATCCTACGAGCAGTACTTC.

The chain employs TRBV6-4 and TRBJ2-5; D may be TRBD1 or TRBD2 (5 bases each). The length of the CDR3 is 15 residues. CDR1 and CDR2 from the germline V gene are MRHNA and SNTAGT. Trimming shortened V by 3 bases and J by 1 base, and 12 bases separated the two germline ends. CDR3 sequence (DNA): TGTGCCAGCAGTGAATCTCCTGGGGGCCAAGAGACCCAGTACTTC. Encoded protein: CASSESPGGQETQYF.

This chain uses TRBV12-3 or TRBV12-4 with TRBJ2-3; D not resolved. Trimming shortened V by 4 bases and J by 2 bases, and 7 bases separated the two germline ends. The CDR3 runs 13 residues. CDR3 residues: CASSWGTTDTQYF. CDR3 DNA: TGTGCCAGCAGTTGGGGAACCACAGATACGCAGTATTTT.

This clonotype has ten or more counts. The chain recombines TRBV7-2 with TRBJ1-4; D is possibly TRBD1 (6 bases). The germline V gene has CDR1 SGHTA and CDR2 FQGNSA. CDR3 length equals 18 residues. Trimming stripped 4 bases from V and 1 base from J, with 19 bases between. Written as DNA, the CDR3 is TGTGCCAGCAGCTCCACACAGGGTTCCGCTAAAACTAATGAAAAACTGTTTTTT. Translated: CASSSTQGSAKTNEKLFF.

This clonotype was counted at least ten times. The CDR3 DNA sequence: TGTGCCAGCAGTGAAGCGCTTCTTCGAGGGGAGGAGACCCAGTACTTC. Residues: CASSEALLRGEETQYF. The chain recombines TRBV2 with TRBJ2-5; D may correspond to TRBD1 or TRBD2 (5 bases each). V was clipped by 0 bases and J by 5 bases, with 16 bases between them. The CDR3 runs to 16 residues. Germline V gene sequence: CDR1 SNHLY, CDR2 FYNNEI.

This clonotype was detected many times. The chain carries TRBV29-1 and TRBJ2-1; D could derive from TRBD1 or TRBD2 (8 bases each). The CDR3 is 14 amino acids. V was trimmed by 7 bases and J by 4 bases, leaving 17 bases between them. Germline loops: CDR1 SQVTM, CDR2 ANQGSEA. The DNA for the CDR3 is TGCAGCGCGCAGGGGGCGGGAGGTTACAATGAGCAGTTCTTC. Its translation: CSAQGAGGYNEQFF.